This TCR beta chain was identified during a study of T cell clonotyping in hematopoietic cell transplantation. Study conclusions and caveats: Few recipient clonotypes overlapped donors; over 95% were de novo at given depth. Pathologically expanded recipient clonotypes increased progressively from day 30 to day 180 as diversity fell.

Note on this clone: What it binds is unknown.

CDR3 length equals 15 residues. J gave up 3 bases and V 0 bases, and 2 bases lay outside the gene matches. CDR1 is SEHNR and CDR2 is FQNEAQ in the germline V gene (reference sequence). TCRdb's copy holds only in-frame clones and misses some; the assay was immunoSEQ multiplex PCR. The sample consists of 69,000 or so clones, over 90% of them appearing once. The sequenced sample consisted of peripheral blood mononuclear cells. The rearrangement uses TRBV7-9 and TRBJ2-7, with 10 bases that match TRBD1. This TCR came from a man aged 50-60 years in good health. Some clones in this sample may be carry-over from other donors' samples. The CDR3 sequence is CASSLADRGFYEQYF. CDR3 nucleotides: TGTGCCAGCAGCTTAGCGGACAGGGGGTTCTACGAGCAGTACTTC.